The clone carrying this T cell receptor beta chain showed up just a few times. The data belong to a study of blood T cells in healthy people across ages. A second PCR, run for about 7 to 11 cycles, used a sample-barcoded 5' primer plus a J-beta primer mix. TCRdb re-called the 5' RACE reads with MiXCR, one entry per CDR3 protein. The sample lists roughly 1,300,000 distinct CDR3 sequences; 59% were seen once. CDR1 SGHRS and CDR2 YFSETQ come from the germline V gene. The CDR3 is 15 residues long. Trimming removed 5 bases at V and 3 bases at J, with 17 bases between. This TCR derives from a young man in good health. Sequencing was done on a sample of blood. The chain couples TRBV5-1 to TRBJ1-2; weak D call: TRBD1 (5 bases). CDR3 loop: CASRRTTQGDYGYTF. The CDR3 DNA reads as TGCGCCAGCAGGCGTACAACCCAGGGAGACTATGGCTACACCTTC. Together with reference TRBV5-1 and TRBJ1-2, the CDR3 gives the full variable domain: KAGVTQTPRYLIKTRGQQVTLSCSPISGHRSVSWYQQTPGQGLQFLFEYFSETQRNKGNFPGRFSGRQFSNSRSEMNVSTLELGDSALYLCASRRTTQGDYGYTFGSGTRLTVV.